This passage covers 16 T cell receptor beta chains from one sample sequenced in a study of blood T cell repertoires in COVID-19. TCRdb keeps only in-frame clones here, not all; method: immunoSEQ multiplex PCR. The data contain 45,000 to 50,000 clones, roughly nine tenths of them singletons. The sequencing sample was made of peripheral blood. The source of these receptors is a human donor in a cohort sampled during active COVID-19.

About this clone itself: A read error may account for a junction end that differs from germline. The V call is TRBV7-2, the J call TRBJ2-1; 8 positions match TRBD1. Per the germline V gene, CDR1 is SGHTA and CDR2 is FQGNSA. The length of the CDR3 is 14 residues. CDR3 coding DNA: TGTGTCAGCAGCTTACAGGGGGCCTACAATGAGCAGTTCTTC. This translates into CVSSLQGAYNEQFF.

Regarding this clone: At one of its ends the junction is not consistent with the germline gene, which may arise from a read error. CDR3 sequence (DNA): TGTGCCAGCAGTGATGAGCTCTTT. Amino acids: CASSDELF. The chain joins TRBV2 to TRBJ1-1; no definite D call. CDR1 and CDR2 from the germline V gene are SNHLY and FYNNEI. This CDR3 is 8 amino acids long.

This chain uses TRBV9 with TRBJ1-2; 7 nucleotides agree with TRBD1. The junction had 4 bases not matched to a gene; V was cut back by 3 bases and J by 8 bases. CDR1 SGDLS and CDR2 YYNGEE come from the germline V gene. The CDR3 covers 12 residues. The CDR3 is CASSGQGFGYTF. CDR3 DNA: TGTGCCAGCAGCGGACAGGGTTTCGGCTACACCTTC.

The J gene is TRBJ2-1, the V gene TRBV15; TRBD2 agrees at 13 bases. The CDR3 is made up of 17 amino acids. Germline trimming cut 1 base from V and 6 bases from J; bases unmatched to any gene: 6. CDR1 is LNHNV, CDR2 YYDKDF, per germline (reference sequence). CDR3 DNA: TGTGCCACCAGCAGAGCGGGACTAGCGGGGAATGCCAATGAGCAGTTCTTC. It codes for CATSRAGLAGNANEQFF.

This chain uses TRBV18 with TRBJ2-7; 8 positions match TRBD1. Looked up from germline, CDR1 is KGHSH and CDR2 is LQKENI. V trimming: 4 bases; J trimming: 5 bases; junction bases outside the gene matches: 10. The CDR3 has 15 amino acids. The CDR3 spells CASSLRQGNMDEQYF. The CDR3 nucleotides are TGTGCCAGCTCACTACGACAGGGGAATATGGACGAGCAGTACTTC.

The J gene is TRBJ1-3, the V gene TRBV13, with 8 bases aligning to TRBD1. Germline V CDR1 and CDR2: PRHDT, FYEKMQ (reference sequence). The CDR3 loop spans 15 amino acids. With 0 bases clipped from V and 7 bases from J, the junction kept 5 bases outside the gene matches. In DNA form, the CDR3 reads TGTGCCAGCAGCTTAGGACAGGGGGAATGGAACACCATATATTTT. This gives the protein CASSLGQGEWNTIYF. The complete variable domain, with remaining parts taken from reference TRBV13 and TRBJ1-3, reads AAGVIQSPRHLIKEKRETATLKCYPIPRHDTVYWYQQGPGQDPQFLISFYEKMQSDKGSIPDRFSAQQFSDYHSELNMSSLELGDSALYFCASSLGQGEWNTIYFGEGSWLTVV.

This sequence joins TRBV3-1 (or the pseudogene TRBV3-2) and TRBJ2-7; D is unresolved. Trimming removed 0 bases from V and 6 bases from J, with 9 bases in between. The CDR3 consists of 13 residues. The germline V gene has CDR1 LGHDT and CDR2 YNNKEL (reference sequence). CDR3 residues: CASSQDDSPEQYF. The CDR3 region has the DNA TGTGCCAGCAGCCAAGATGATAGTCCCGAGCAGTACTTC.

V is TRBV7-3 and J is TRBJ1-1, with D perhaps matching TRBD1 (5 bases). The germline V and J ends were trimmed by 2 bases and 2 bases, with 6 bases remaining between them. In germline, CDR1 is SGHTA, CDR2 FQGTGA. The CDR3 loop spans 13 amino acids. The CDR3 region has the DNA TGTGCCAGCAGCTTACAGGGAAACACTGAAGCTTTCTTT. As protein: CASSLQGNTEAFF.

CDR3 in amino acids: CASSFRATVYMNTEAFF. The CDR3 coding sequence is TGTGCCAGCAGTTTCCGTGCGACAGTCTACATGAACACTGAAGCTTTCTTT. This sequence joins TRBV27 and TRBJ1-1; weak D call: TRBD1 (5 bases). The CDR3 is made up of 17 amino acids. CDR1 is MNHEY, CDR2 SMNVEV, per germline (reference sequence). V dropped 3 bases and J dropped 0 bases, with 17 bases sitting between them.

The chain uses TRBV2 and TRBJ1-2; D unresolved. This CDR3 region has 15 residues. CDR1 SNHLY and CDR2 FYNNEI come from the germline V gene. The germline V and J ends were trimmed by 6 bases and 4 bases, with 18 bases remaining between them. CDR3 nucleotide sequence: TGTGCCAGCAGCGTGGAAGCTCCCTTAGCCTATGGCTACACCTTC. Encoded protein: CASSVEAPLAYGYTF.

This chain joins TRBV18 and TRBJ2-2; the D gene is possibly TRBD1 (5 bases). The V gene lost 4 bases and the J gene lost 3 bases, with 15 bases spanning the gap. The germline gives CDR1 KGHSH, CDR2 LQKENI. The CDR3 covers 16 residues. CDR3 amino acids: CASSRVGHRYTGELFF. CDR3 DNA: TGTGCCAGCTCACGAGTGGGGCACAGGTACACCGGGGAGCTGTTTTTT.

The V gene is TRBV30, the J gene TRBJ1-1; D is perhaps TRBD1 (6 bases). Trimming stripped 3 bases from V and 1 base from J, with 12 bases between. This CDR3 is built from 14 residues. The germline V gene encodes CDR1 GTSNPN and CDR2 SVGIG (reference sequence). The CDR3 nucleotides are TGTGCCTGGAGCGCAGGGGTCACGAACACTGAAGCTTTCTTT. Amino acid sequence: CAWSAGVTNTEAFF.

This sequence joins TRBV28 and TRBJ1-2; D ambiguous. Trimming took off 6 bases at V and 7 bases at J, with 9 bases between the two ends. Germline values: CDR1 MDHEN, CDR2 SYDVKM. The CDR3 loop spans 11 amino acids. The CDR3 DNA reads TGTGCCAGCAGGGACGGGGTTGGCTACACCTTC. Residues: CASRDGVGYTF.

The V gene is TRBV6-2 or TRBV6-3, the J gene TRBJ2-7; a possible D gene is TRBD2 (5 bases). V lost 4 bases and J 6 bases, leaving 19 bases between the germline ends. CDR3 length: 15 amino acids. Germline V gene data show CDR1 as MNHEY and CDR2 as SVGEGT. The CDR3: CASSSVRATRTEQYF. The CDR3 DNA is TGTGCCAGCAGTTCGGTGCGGGCCACCAGGACCGAGCAGTACTTC.

This rearrangement joins TRBV12-3 or TRBV12-4 to TRBJ1-1, with D uncertain. V shed 5 bases and J shed 3 bases, with 10 bases lying between them. CDR3 length equals 13 residues. The CDR3 loop reads CASSQVRHTEAFF. For the CDR3, the DNA is TGTGCCAGCAGTCAGGTCCGTCACACTGAAGCTTTCTTT.

This clone was counted a few times. This chain uses TRBV14 with TRBJ2-5; TRBD1 matches 12 bases. V lost 1 base, J lost 2 bases, and 8 bases stayed unmatched. This CDR3 is built from 18 residues. Germline V CDR1 and CDR2: SGHDN, FVKESK. CDR3 DNA: TGTGCCAGCAGCCAAGGGTCGGGACAGGGGGCGCGTCAAGAGACCCAGTACTTC. Translation gives CASSQGSGQGARQETQYF.